A single sample is the source of the 27 T cell receptor beta chains below, sequenced in a study of vaccination effects on CD4 cells after COVID-19. Sequencing followed a ViraFEST assay step that expanded antigen-specific CD4+ T cells with viral peptide pools. Isolation of CD4+ T cells took place after less than twelve days of culture. Vaccination of participants consisted of two doses of either the BNT162b2 or mRNA-1273 vaccine. These TCRs' antigens remain unknown. TCRdb's table, derived via immunoSEQ multiplex PCR, lists solely in-frame clones and lacks some. Among approximately 70,000 clones listed, about 80% were seen once. Specimen: CD4+ T cells from PBMCs cultured with HCoV-OC43 spike peptides, collected after COVID-19 vaccination. Subset: HCoV-OC43 spike overlapping peptide pool stimulation. Source of these receptors: a human donor who received a COVID-19 vaccine.

The chain has TRBV29-1 and TRBJ2-7; 7 bases agree with TRBD1. The CDR3 extends over 15 amino acids. In germline, CDR1 is SQVTM, CDR2 ANQGSEA. V was clipped by 6 bases and J by 3 bases; unmatched bases: 14. DNA for the CDR3: TGCAGCGTGACGAAACTAAAGGGACAGAGCTACGAGCAGTACGTC. This gives the protein CSVTKLKGQSYEQYV.

The chain employs TRBV7-3 and TRBJ2-1; 8 positions match TRBD1. Trimming removed 5 bases from V and 9 bases from J; junction bases left unmatched: 12. CDR3 length: 15 amino acids. CDR1 is SGHTA and CDR2 is FQGTGA in the germline V gene. This CDR3 is CASSRGTGREGEQFF. CDR3 coding DNA: TGTGCCAGCAGCCGTGGGACAGGTCGGGAAGGTGAGCAGTTCTTC. Full variable domain (missing parts from reference TRBV7-3 and TRBJ2-1): GAGVSQTPSNKVTEKGKYVELRCDPISGHTALYWYRQSLGQGPEFLIYFQGTGAADDSGLPNDRFFAVRPEGSVSTLKIQRTERGDSAVYLCASSRGTGREGEQFFGPGTRLTVL.

The V gene is TRBV6-5, the J gene TRBJ1-2; 10 bases align to TRBD1. The CDR3 spans 13 residues. Germline trimming cut 7 bases from V and 8 bases from J; bases unmatched to any gene: 7. The germline V gene encodes CDR1 MNHEY and CDR2 SVGAGI. The CDR3 coding sequence is TGTGCCAGCAAGTTGGACAGGGGGTACGGCTACACCTTC. Protein sequence: CASKLDRGYGYTF.

This rearrangement joins TRBV6-2 or TRBV6-3 to TRBJ2-3, with 10 positions matching TRBD2. The germline V gene encodes CDR1 MNHEY and CDR2 SVGEGT. The ends lost 6 bases at V and 2 bases at J; junction bases unmatched: 14. The CDR3 is 18 residues long. In DNA form, the CDR3 reads TGTGCCAGCAGCCTGCCCTCGCTAGCGGGGGTTATCACAGATACGCAGTATTTT. This sequence encodes CASSLPSLAGVITDTQYF.

This chain connects TRBV5-1 to TRBJ2-7, with D perhaps matching TRBD1 (6 bases). The CDR3 is 18 residues long. Per germline, CDR1 SGHRS and CDR2 YFSETQ. With 1 base removed from V and 3 bases from J, the gap between germline ends came to 23 bases. CDR3 region: CASSLSEDRSTPLYEQYV. Written as DNA, the CDR3 is TGCGCCAGCAGCTTGAGTGAGGACAGATCGACGCCCCTCTACGAGCAGTACGTC.

This rearrangement joins TRBV21-1 to TRBJ1-1; TRBD1 is the table's D call, not checked against the DNA. TRBV21-1 is given as a pseudogene. The CDR3 runs 15 residues. DNA of the CDR3: TGTGCCAGCAGCCTCCGGACAGGAAGGAACACTGAAGCTTTCTTT. Residues: CASSLRTGRNTEAFF.

The chain combines TRBV6-5 with TRBJ1-3, with 7 bases that match TRBD1. The CDR3 extends over 13 amino acids. Looked up from germline, CDR1 is MNHEY and CDR2 is SVGAGI. With V trimmed by 7 bases and J by 4 bases, 4 bases remained unmatched. CDR3: CASTGTAGNTIYF. CDR3 DNA sequence: TGTGCCAGCACCGGGACAGCAGGAAACACCATATATTTT.

V is TRBV29-1 and J is TRBJ2-3; TRBD1 agrees at 7 bases. This CDR3 spans 16 amino acids. CDR1 and CDR2 (germline): SQVTM, ANQGSEA. Germline trimming cut 2 bases from V and 2 bases from J; bases unmatched to any gene: 10. The CDR3 is CSVERFRDRNTDTQYF. DNA for the CDR3: TGCAGCGTTGAAAGGTTCCGGGACAGAAACACAGATACGCAGTATTTT.

The rearrangement joins TRBV6-4 to TRBJ1-6; D ambiguous. This CDR3 region has 10 residues. V was cut by 6 bases and J by 9 bases, with 3 bases left in between. Germline assignment: CDR1 MRHNA and CDR2 SNTAGT. DNA of the CDR3: TGTGCCAGCAGGGTTTCACCCCTCCACTTT. This gives the protein CASRVSPLHF.

The genes are TRBV7-2 and TRBJ2-2; tentative D call: TRBD1 (6 bases). The V gene lost 2 bases and the J gene lost 4 bases, with 11 bases spanning the gap. CDR3 length: 15 amino acids. Per the germline V gene, CDR1 is SGHTA and CDR2 is FQGNSA. The CDR3 nucleotides are TGTGCCAGCAGCTTAATACAGGGAATCACCGGGGAGCTGTTTTTT. This translates into CASSLIQGITGELFF. The full variable domain, with the rest looked up from reference TRBV7-2 and TRBJ2-2, is GAGVSQSPSNKVTEKGKDVELRCDPISGHTALYWYRQSLGQGLEFLIYFQGNSAPDKSGLPSDRFSAERTGGSVSTLTIQRTQQEDSAVYLCASSLIQGITGELFFGEGSRLTVL.

The rearrangement uses TRBV5-1 and TRBJ2-4; tentative D call: TRBD1 (5 bases). V gave up 2 bases and J gave up 7 bases, with 10 bases separating them. Germline assignment: CDR1 SGHRS and CDR2 YFSETQ. CDR3 length equals 13 residues. CDR3 sequence reads: CASSFEGVNIQYF. In nucleotides, the CDR3 is TGCGCCAGCAGCTTTGAAGGGGTGAACATTCAGTACTTC.

Only one count was recorded for this clone. The genes are TRBV9 and TRBJ1-1, with D perhaps TRBD1 (5 bases). CDR1 and CDR2 from the germline V gene are SGDLS and YYNGEE. This CDR3 has 15 residues. V shed 4 bases and J shed 1 base, with 14 bases lying between them. Written as DNA, the CDR3 is TGTGCCAGCAGCAGAGGACAAGCGAGGAACACTGAAGCTTTCTTT. Its translation: CASSRGQARNTEAFF. The variable domain in full, completed from reference TRBV9 and TRBJ1-1, reads DSGVTQTPKHLITATGQRVTLRCSPRSGDLSVYWYQQSLDQGLQFLIQYYNGEERAKGNILERFSAQQFPDLHSELNLSSLELGDSALYFCASSRGQARNTEAFFGQGTRLTVV.

The chain employs TRBV9 and TRBJ1-2; 9 bases are shared with TRBD1. Losses at the gene ends were 2 bases for V and 7 bases for J; bases not matched to a gene: 9. CDR3 length: 15 amino acids. Per the germline V gene, CDR1 is SGDLS and CDR2 is YYNGEE. The DNA for the CDR3 is TGTGCCAGCAGCGTTCAAACAGGGGGCGCGGGTGGCTACACCTTC. Translating gives CASSVQTGGAGGYTF.

In this sample, this clone turned up a few times. V gene TRBV3-1 (or the pseudogene TRBV3-2) combines with J gene TRBJ2-4; TRBD2 might be the D (5 bases). The CDR3 sequence is 12 residues long. With 4 bases removed from V and 6 bases from J, the gap between germline ends came to 7 bases. Looked up from germline, CDR1 is LGHDT and CDR2 is YNNKEL (reference sequence). The CDR3 DNA reads as TGTGCCAGCAGCCGGAGCGGAAACATTCAGTACTTC. Translation: CASSRSGNIQYF.

This clone occurred a few times. The chain links TRBV5-1 to TRBJ2-2; a weak D match, TRBD2 (5 bases). This CDR3 comprises 15 residues. CDR1 is SGHRS, CDR2 YFSETQ, per germline. V lost 4 bases, J lost 4 bases, and 14 bases lay in between. CDR3 sequence (DNA): TGCGCCAGCAGCCCGGACCCCGCGGGCACCGGGGAGCTGTTTTTT. This translates into CASSPDPAGTGELFF.

This sequence joins TRBV6-5 and TRBJ1-2; D is ambiguous. Germline V gene lookup returns CDR1 MNHEY and CDR2 SVGAGI. Deletions cut 0 bases from V and 4 bases from J, with 12 bases between. The CDR3 loop spans 15 amino acids. The CDR3 DNA is TGTGCCAGCAGTTACTCGACGGCAGCCTTCTATGGCTACACCTTC. It yields the protein CASSYSTAAFYGYTF.

The chain joins TRBV9 to TRBJ1-3, with 8 nucleotides matching TRBD1. CDR3 length: 15 residues. J lost 0 bases, V lost 3 bases, and 2 bases had no gene match. Germline values: CDR1 SGDLS, CDR2 YYNGEE. CDR3 nucleotide sequence: TGTGCCAGCAGCGGACAGGGGCTCTCTGGAAACACCATATATTTT. It yields the protein CASSGQGLSGNTIYF.

CDR3 sequence: CASSQTSRGVDTEAFF. The CDR3 bases are TGTGCCAGCAGCCAGACGTCCAGGGGGGTCGACACTGAAGCTTTCTTT. This chain connects TRBV4-2 to TRBJ1-1; 7 bases line up with TRBD1. From germline, CDR1 is LGHNA and CDR2 YNFKEQ. This CDR3 has 16 residues. The V segment lost 3 bases and the J segment 3 bases; nucleotides outside the gene matches: 10.

V and J are TRBV6-2 or TRBV6-3 and TRBJ2-5, with 11 bases identical to TRBD2. Germline CDR1 MNHEY, CDR2 SVGEGT. V shed 2 bases, J shed 9 bases, and the junction held 14 bases outside the gene matches. CDR3 length: 17 residues. The CDR3, as DNA: TGTGCCAGCAGTTACCGTACTAGCGGGGGCCCACGCGTGGCCCAGTACTTC. Translating gives CASSYRTSGGPRVAQYF.

This clone was picked up one time. This chain links TRBV6-4 with TRBJ1-1, with TRBD1 matching over 9 bases. Germline V gives CDR1 MRHNA, CDR2 SNTAGT. With 5 bases clipped from V and 10 bases from J, the junction kept 8 bases outside the gene matches. The CDR3 covers 13 residues. CDR3 sequence reads: CASSQDRGGGAFF. The CDR3 nucleotides read TGTGCCAGCAGTCAGGACAGGGGTGGGGGAGCTTTCTTT.

The chain employs TRBV2 and TRBJ2-3; D is unclear. This CDR3 has 12 residues. Looked up from germline, CDR1 is SNHLY and CDR2 is FYNNEI. Between the trimmed V and J ends, which lost 4 bases and 1 base, there was a span of 3 bases. The CDR3 sequence: CASSVRTDTQYF. DNA of the CDR3: TGTGCCAGCAGTGTTCGCACAGATACGCAGTATTTT.

This chain connects TRBV6-5 to TRBJ1-1, with D uncertain. The CDR3 is 13 amino acids. Trimming removed 2 bases from V and 0 bases from J, with 4 bases in between. Germline CDR1 is MNHEY and CDR2 is SVGAGI. CDR3 nucleotide sequence: TGTGCCAGCAGTTACGACCTGAACACTGAAGCTTTCTTT. It encodes CASSYDLNTEAFF.

This chain uses TRBV12-3 or TRBV12-4 with TRBJ1-1; no definite D call. The CDR3 contains 13 residues. Between the trimmed V and J ends, which lost 9 bases and 0 bases, there was a span of 11 bases. The CDR3 loop is CASKILVNTEAFF. The CDR3, as DNA: TGTGCCAGTAAAATTTTGGTGAACACTGAAGCTTTCTTT.

The rearrangement joins TRBV6-1 to TRBJ2-3; the D is unclear. CDR3 size: 13 residues. With 2 bases removed from V and 4 bases from J, the gap between germline ends came to 7 bases. In germline, CDR1 is MNHNS, CDR2 SASEGT. The CDR3 DNA sequence: TGTGCCAGCAGTGAATCTCGGGCAGATACGCAGTATTTT. Translation: CASSESRADTQYF.

The J gene is TRBJ2-5, the V gene TRBV5-1; 8 bases fit TRBD2. With 4 bases clipped from V and 2 bases from J, the junction kept 7 bases outside the gene matches. The germline V gene has CDR1 SGHRS and CDR2 YFSETQ. This CDR3 spans 15 amino acids. The chain's CDR3 is CASSGPGTSQETQYF. The CDR3 DNA is TGCGCCAGCAGCGGACCCGGGACTAGTCAAGAGACCCAGTACTTC.

The count of this clone is one. The chain links TRBV7-2 to TRBJ2-5; 12 bases are a match to TRBD1. Germline CDR1 SGHTA, CDR2 FQGNSA. The CDR3 sequence is 16 residues long. V was pared by 3 bases and J by 1 base, with 3 bases of the junction left unmatched. This chain's CDR3 is CASSFGDRGLQETQYF. CDR3 sequence (DNA): TGTGCCAGCAGCTTCGGGGACAGGGGGCTCCAAGAGACCCAGTACTTC.

This chain joins TRBV6-5 and TRBJ1-5, with D unclear. Germline V gene sequence: CDR1 MNHEY, CDR2 SVGAGI. CDR3 length equals 15 residues. The germline V and J ends were trimmed by 7 bases and 7 bases, with 20 bases remaining between them. In DNA form, the CDR3 reads TGTGCCAGCATCCTAAGGACGGGATTGGGGCAGCCCCAGCATTTT. Its protein is CASILRTGLGQPQHF.